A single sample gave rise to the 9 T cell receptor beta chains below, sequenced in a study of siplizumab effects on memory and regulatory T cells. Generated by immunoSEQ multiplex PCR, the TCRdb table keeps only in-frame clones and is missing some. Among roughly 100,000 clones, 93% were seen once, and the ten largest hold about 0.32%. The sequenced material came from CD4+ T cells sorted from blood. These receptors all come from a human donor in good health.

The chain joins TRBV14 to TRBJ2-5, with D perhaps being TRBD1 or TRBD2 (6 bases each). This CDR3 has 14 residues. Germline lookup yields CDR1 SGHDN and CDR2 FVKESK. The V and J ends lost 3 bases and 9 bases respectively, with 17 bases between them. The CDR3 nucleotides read TGTGCCAGCAGCCAGTTGCAGGGGAGGCTGGCCCAGTACTTC. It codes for CASSQLQGRLAQYF.

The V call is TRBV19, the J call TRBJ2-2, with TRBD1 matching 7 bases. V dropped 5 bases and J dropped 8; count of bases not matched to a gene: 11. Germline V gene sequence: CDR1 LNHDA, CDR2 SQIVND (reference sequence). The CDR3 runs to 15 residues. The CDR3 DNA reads TGTGCCAGTAGTGCCCCGACAGGGTCAGGAGGGGAGCTGTTTTTT. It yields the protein CASSAPTGSGGELFF.

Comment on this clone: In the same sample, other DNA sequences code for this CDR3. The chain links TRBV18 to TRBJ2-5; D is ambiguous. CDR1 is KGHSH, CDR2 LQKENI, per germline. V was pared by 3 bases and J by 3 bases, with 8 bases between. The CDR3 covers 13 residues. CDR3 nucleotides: TGTGCCAGCTCACCTGGGCTCGAAGAGACCCAGTACTTC. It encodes CASSPGLEETQYF.

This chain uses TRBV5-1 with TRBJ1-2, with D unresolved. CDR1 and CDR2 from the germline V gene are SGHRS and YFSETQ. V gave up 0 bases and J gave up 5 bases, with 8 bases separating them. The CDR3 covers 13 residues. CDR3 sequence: CASSLGVTYGYTF. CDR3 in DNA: TGCGCCAGCAGCTTGGGAGTGACATATGGCTACACCTTC.

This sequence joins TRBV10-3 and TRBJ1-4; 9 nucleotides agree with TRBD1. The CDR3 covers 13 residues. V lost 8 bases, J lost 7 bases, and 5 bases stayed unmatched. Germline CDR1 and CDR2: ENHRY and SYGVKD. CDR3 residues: CAILGTGSEKLFF. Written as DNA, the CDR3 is TGTGCCATCTTAGGGACAGGGAGTGAAAAACTGTTTTTT.

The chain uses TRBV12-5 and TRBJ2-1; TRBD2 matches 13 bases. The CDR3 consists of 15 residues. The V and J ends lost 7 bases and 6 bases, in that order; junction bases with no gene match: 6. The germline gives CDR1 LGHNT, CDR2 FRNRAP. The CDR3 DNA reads TGTGCTAGTGCCTACGGACTAGCGGGAGCCAATGAGCAGTTCTTC. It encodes CASAYGLAGANEQFF.

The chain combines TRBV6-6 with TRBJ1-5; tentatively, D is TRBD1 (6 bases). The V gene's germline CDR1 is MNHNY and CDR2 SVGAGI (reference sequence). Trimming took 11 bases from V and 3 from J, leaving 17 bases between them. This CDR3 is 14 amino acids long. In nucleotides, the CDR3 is TGTGCCGTGGGGGGCCGGGGCGACAATCAGCCCCAGCATTTT. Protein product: CAVGGRGDNQPQHF.

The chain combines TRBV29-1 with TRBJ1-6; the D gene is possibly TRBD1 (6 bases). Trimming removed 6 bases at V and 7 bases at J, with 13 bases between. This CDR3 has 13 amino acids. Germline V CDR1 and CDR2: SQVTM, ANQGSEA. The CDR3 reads CSVGEGGNSPLHF. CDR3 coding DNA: TGCAGCGTGGGGGAGGGGGGAAATTCACCCCTCCACTTT.

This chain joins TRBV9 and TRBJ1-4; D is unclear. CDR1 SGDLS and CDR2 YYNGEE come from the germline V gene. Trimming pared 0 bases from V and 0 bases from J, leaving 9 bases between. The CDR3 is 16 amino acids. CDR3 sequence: CASSVGVGATNEKLFF. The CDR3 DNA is TGTGCCAGCAGCGTAGGGGTCGGGGCAACTAATGAAAAACTGTTTTTT.